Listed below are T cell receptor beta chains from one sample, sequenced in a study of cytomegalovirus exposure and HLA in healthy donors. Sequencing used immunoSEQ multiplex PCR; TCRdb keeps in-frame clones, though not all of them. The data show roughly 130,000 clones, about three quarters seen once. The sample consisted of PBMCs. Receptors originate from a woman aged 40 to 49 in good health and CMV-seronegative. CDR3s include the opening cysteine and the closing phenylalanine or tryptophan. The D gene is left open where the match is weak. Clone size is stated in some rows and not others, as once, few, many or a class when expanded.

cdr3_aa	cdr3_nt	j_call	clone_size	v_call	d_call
CASSLTSGGYNEQFF	TGTGCCAGCAGTCTGACTAGCGGGGGGTACAATGAGCAGTTCTTC	TRBJ2-1	NA	TRBV6-5	TRBD2
CASSLWGEAPLNEQFF	TGTGCCAGCAGCTTATGGGGGGAGGCCCCGCTCAATGAGCAGTTCTTC	TRBJ2-1	NA	TRBV11-2	NA
CASSLSSASRTEAFF	TGCGCCAGCAGCTTGTCGTCGGCCTCGAGGACTGAAGCTTTCTTT	TRBJ1-1	once	TRBV5-1	NA
CASGSRGRDSPLHF	TGTGCCAGCGGTTCCAGGGGGCGCGATTCACCCCTCCACTTT	TRBJ1-6	NA	TRBV25-1	TRBD1
CARTSGGTSYYGYTF	TGTGCCAGAACATCCGGCGGTACGAGTTACTATGGCTACACCTTC	TRBJ1-2	NA	TRBV5-3	NA
CASSVGGEGIGELFF	TGTGCCAGCAGCGTGGGCGGGGAAGGCATCGGGGAGCTGTTTTTT	TRBJ2-2	NA	TRBV9	NA
CASRPALDAGSYNEQFF	TGTGCCAGCAGACCAGCCCTAGATGCGGGCTCCTACAATGAGCAGTTCTTC	TRBJ2-1	NA	TRBV5-4	NA
CASSDSGELQYF	TGCGCCAGCAGTGACTCAGGGGAACTGCAGTACTTC	TRBJ2-7	once	TRBV10-1	NA
CATTSGSRHEQYF	TGTGCTACCACTAGCGGGAGTCGCCACGAGCAGTACTTC	TRBJ2-7	NA	TRBV30	TRBD2
CASSLAGQPIYEQYF	TGTGCCAGCAGCTTAGCGGGACAGCCCATCTACGAGCAGTACTTC	TRBJ2-7	NA	TRBV7-9	TRBD1
CASSPRGGYGYTF	TGCGCCAGCAGCCCCCGGGGGGGCTATGGCTACACCTTC	TRBJ1-2	NA	TRBV7-9	NA
CASSPQAGGGEQFF	TGTGCCAGCTCACCACAAGCGGGAGGGGGTGAGCAGTTCTTC	TRBJ2-1	NA	TRBV18	TRBD2
CASSLWTGGGRGYTF	TGCGCCAGCAGCTTGTGGACAGGGGGCGGTCGGGGCTACACCTTC	TRBJ1-2	NA	TRBV5-1	TRBD1
CASWTGGDYTF	TGTGCCAGTTGGACAGGGGGCGACTACACCTTC	TRBJ1-2	NA	TRBV19	TRBD1
CAISSQGNGNTIYF	TGTGCCATCAGTTCCCAGGGGAATGGAAACACCATATATTTT	TRBJ1-3	once	TRBV10-3	NA
CASSVHGSSSETQYF	TGTGCCAGCAGTGTCCACGGGAGTTCCTCAGAGACCCAGTACTTC	TRBJ2-5	NA	TRBV28	NA
CASSLFGTAGEKLFF	TGTGCCAGCAGTTTATTTGGGACAGCAGGGGAAAAACTGTTTTTT	TRBJ1-4	NA	TRBV27	TRBD1
CASSLGRGSGGELFF	TGTGCCAGCAGCTTAGGACGGGGATCTGGCGGGGAGCTGTTTTTT	TRBJ2-2	NA	TRBV11-3	NA
CASSPRVSGAYEQYF	TGTGCCAGCTCACCGCGAGTTAGCGGGGCCTACGAGCAGTACTTC	TRBJ2-7	few	TRBV18	TRBD2